The TCR beta chain under discussion was sequenced for a study of T cell responses to AZD1222 COVID-19 vaccine. Germline V gene data show CDR1 as LGHNT and CDR2 as FRNRAP. There are 15 residues in the CDR3. Trimming left V 4 bases short and J 0 bases short, with 9 bases between. Sequencing used immunoSEQ multiplex PCR; TCRdb keeps in-frame clones, though not all of them. This table holds more than 110,000 clones, roughly 92% found once. J is TRBJ2-2 and V is TRBV12-5; D is perhaps TRBD2 (5 bases). This sequence was found in an adult in good health. The specimen comprised peripheral blood, sampled on day 0 of AZD1222 vaccination. Written as DNA, the CDR3 is TGTGCTAGTGGTTCCACCGGGGCGAACACCGGGGAGCTGTTTTTT. Its translation: CASGSTGANTGELFF.